Each of the 27 T cell receptor beta chains below was sequenced from the same sample in a study of blood T cell repertoires in COVID-19. Method: immunoSEQ multiplex PCR; TCRdb's copy keeps in-frame clones and lacks some. Of 30,000 to 40,000 clones listed, roughly 85% are singletons. The material sequenced was peripheral blood. These receptors came from a woman of 80 years or more with active or convalescent COVID-19.

The rearrangement uses TRBV2 and TRBJ1-4; D gene unclear. The CDR3 is made up of 13 amino acids. V was pared by 6 bases and J by 8 bases, with 13 bases between. CDR1 and CDR2 from the germline V gene are SNHLY and FYNNEI. CDR3 amino acids: CASSLGGWEKLFF. Here the CDR3 DNA reads TGTGCCAGCAGCCTTGGCGGATGGGAAAAACTGTTTTTT.

J is TRBJ1-2 and V is TRBV2, with 8 bases aligning to TRBD1. Germline CDR1 SNHLY, CDR2 FYNNEI. The CDR3 length is 16 residues. V trimming: 8 bases; J trimming: 7 bases; junction bases outside the gene matches: 18. The CDR3 region has the DNA TGTGCCAGCCCCACGGACCGAGACAGGGGAGGGGTTGGCTACACCTTC. Its translation is CASPTDRDRGGVGYTF.

This chain links TRBV3-1 (or the pseudogene TRBV3-2) with TRBJ1-2; 10 nucleotides align to TRBD1. The germline gives CDR1 LGHDT, CDR2 YNNKEL (reference sequence). V lost 8 bases, J lost 2 bases, and 8 bases stayed unmatched. The CDR3 length is 15 residues. CDR3 in DNA: TGTGCCAGCCAACCCTCGGGACAGGGGAACTATGGCTACACCTTC. Encoded protein: CASQPSGQGNYGYTF.

The chain links TRBV6-2 or TRBV6-3 to TRBJ2-5; a possible D gene is TRBD1 (6 bases). This CDR3 comprises 14 residues. The ends were cut back, 5 bases at V and 2 bases at J, with 12 bases in the middle. Germline assignment: CDR1 MNHEY and CDR2 SVGEGT. DNA for the CDR3: TGTGCCAGCAGTCACAGGGACGTTCAAGAGACCCAGTACTTC. Amino acids: CASSHRDVQETQYF.

This chain uses TRBV3-1 (or the pseudogene TRBV3-2) with TRBJ1-5; D is possibly TRBD1 (6 bases). Germline values: CDR1 LGHDT, CDR2 YNNKEL (reference sequence). Trimming removed 4 bases from V and 4 bases from J, with 11 bases in between. The CDR3 contains 14 residues. CDR3 residues: CASSLGQDNQPQHF. The CDR3 DNA reads TGTGCCAGCAGCCTGGGACAAGATAATCAGCCCCAGCATTTT.

J is TRBJ2-7 and V is TRBV28; TRBD1 might be the D (6 bases). Germline values: CDR1 MDHEN, CDR2 SYDVKM. V was trimmed by 7 bases and J by 2 bases, leaving 21 bases between them. The CDR3 sequence is 16 residues long. The CDR3 sequence: CASISPWGPSTYEQYF. The DNA of the CDR3 is TGTGCCAGCATTTCCCCCTGGGGGCCCTCCACCTACGAGCAGTACTTC.

This clone was observed a single time. This chain links TRBV12-3 or TRBV12-4 with TRBJ2-7, with D maybe TRBD1 (6 bases). The CDR3 totals 13 residues. The V and J ends lost 7 bases and 7 bases respectively, with 17 bases between them. In DNA form, the CDR3 reads TGTGCCAGCACCCTCGGGACACCTGAGGAGCAGTACTTC. It encodes CASTLGTPEEQYF.

The chain has TRBV5-6 and TRBJ1-1; D is unresolved. The CDR3 covers 15 residues. Germline CDR1 is SGHDT and CDR2 is YYEEEE. V was trimmed by 1 base and J by 0 bases, leaving 10 bases between them. In DNA, the CDR3 is TGTGCCAGCAGCTTGCTCCGGGAACTGAACACTGAAGCTTTCTTT. The encoded protein is CASSLLRELNTEAFF. Looking up the rest from reference TRBV5-6 and TRBJ1-1 gives the full variable domain: DAGVTQSPTHLIKTRGQQVTLRCSPKSGHDTVSWYQQALGQGPQFIFQYYEEEERQRGNFPDRFSGHQFPNYSSELNVNALLLGDSALYLCASSLLRELNTEAFFGQGTRLTVV.

This rearrangement joins TRBV18 to TRBJ1-3, with 8 bases lining up with TRBD1. The ends lost 3 bases at V and 4 bases at J; junction bases unmatched: 8. This CDR3 spans 16 amino acids. The germline V gene has CDR1 KGHSH and CDR2 LQKENI. The CDR3 DNA reads TGTGCCAGCTCACCCTCGACAGGGGCCTACGGAAACACCATATATTTT. This codes for CASSPSTGAYGNTIYF.

The V gene is TRBV10-3, the J gene TRBJ2-1, with 10 positions matching TRBD1. The V segment lost 6 bases and the J segment 8 bases; nucleotides outside the gene matches: 4. The CDR3 spans 13 residues. Germline V CDR1 and CDR2: ENHRY, SYGVKD. The CDR3 DNA is TGTGCCATCAGCAGACAGGGGGCGGATGAGCAGTTCTTC. Translated: CAISRQGADEQFF.

J is TRBJ2-7 and V is TRBV29-1; TRBD1 is a possible D gene (6 bases). V was clipped by 5 bases and J by 4 bases, with 9 bases between them. CDR1 and CDR2 from the germline V gene are SQVTM and ANQGSEA. This CDR3 is 11 amino acids long. In nucleotides, the CDR3 is TGCAGCGTTCAACAGGGTTACGAGCAGTACTTC. As protein: CSVQQGYEQYF.

This chain connects TRBV2 to TRBJ2-5; 10 bases agree with TRBD2. V lost 7 bases, J lost 4 bases, and 6 bases stayed unmatched. Germline CDR1 reads SNHLY; CDR2 reads FYNNEI. This CDR3 comprises 14 residues. DNA of the CDR3: TGTGCCAGCATCCAGCGGGGGGGCGGAGAGACCCAGTACTTC. It is translated as CASIQRGGGETQYF.

The chain combines TRBV7-6 with TRBJ2-7, with TRBD2 matching over 9 bases. Germline CDR1 SGHVS, CDR2 FNYEAQ. The CDR3 sequence is 15 residues long. J was trimmed by 3 bases and V by 4 bases; bases with no gene match: 7. The CDR3 DNA reads TGTGCCAGCAGCTCCCGTGCGGGAGGGAGCTACGAGCAGTACTTC. Translation: CASSSRAGGSYEQYF.

The genes are TRBV18 and TRBJ2-7; 11 bases align to TRBD1. Germline V lookup: CDR1 KGHSH, CDR2 LQKENI. This CDR3 region has 14 residues. The J segment lost 5 bases and the V segment lost 5 bases, leaving 5 bases of the junction unmatched. The CDR3 nucleotides read TGTGCCAGCTCAGAGGACAGGGGGCCCCACGAGCAGTACTTC. It codes for CASSEDRGPHEQYF.

The chain carries TRBV19 and TRBJ1-5; a possible D gene is TRBD1 (6 bases). CDR1 is LNHDA, CDR2 SQIVND, per germline (reference sequence). V lost 8 bases and J lost 4, with 12 bases in between. This CDR3 comprises 13 residues. CDR3 protein: CASAGQLNQPQHF. CDR3 nucleotides: TGTGCCAGTGCCGGACAGCTGAATCAGCCCCAGCATTTT.

The V call is TRBV5-1, the J call TRBJ2-7; TRBD1 agrees at 7 bases. Germline V gene lookup returns CDR1 SGHRS and CDR2 YFSETQ. This CDR3 contains 14 residues. Unmatched junction bases numbered 4, after V lost 2 bases and J lost 2 bases. The CDR3 here is CASSLGDRAYEQYF. CDR3 bases: TGCGCCAGCAGCTTAGGGGACAGAGCCTACGAGCAGTACTTC.

V gene TRBV7-2 combines with J gene TRBJ1-6, with TRBD1 identical over 7 bases. The CDR3 runs to 12 residues. V shed 5 bases, J shed 10 bases, and the junction held 2 bases outside the gene matches. Germline loops: CDR1 SGHTA, CDR2 FQGNSA. CDR3 DNA: TGTGCCAGCAGCCGACAGGGCTCACCCCTCCACTTT. Translating it yields CASSRQGSPLHF.

Only a few counts were recorded for this clone. V usage is TRBV7-9 and J usage is TRBJ1-4; unclear D gene. Trimming cost V 5 bases and J 8 bases, with 12 bases left between them. CDR1 and CDR2 (germline): SEHNR, FQNEAQ (reference sequence). The CDR3 runs to 13 residues. The DNA for the CDR3 is TGTGCCAGCAGCGCCAACAGTGTAGAAAAACTGTTTTTT. It codes for CASSANSVEKLFF.

This clone occurred a few times. The chain is built from TRBV29-1 and TRBJ1-1; unclear D gene. Per the germline V gene, CDR1 is SQVTM and CDR2 is ANQGSEA. The CDR3 is made up of 13 amino acids. Trimming left V 4 bases short and J 0 bases short, with 9 bases between. The CDR3 DNA reads TGCAGCGTTGGCGTCGGAGTGAACACTGAAGCTTTCTTT. This translates into CSVGVGVNTEAFF. The whole variable domain, filled in from reference TRBV29-1 and TRBJ1-1, reads SAVISQKPSRDICQRGTSLTIQCQVDSQVTMMFWYRQQPGQSLTLIATANQGSEATYESGFVIDKFPISRPNLTFSTLTVSNMSPEDSSIYLCSVGVGVNTEAFFGQGTRLTVV.

The chain joins TRBV12-5 to TRBJ1-1, with 7 bases fitting TRBD1. The CDR3 contains 15 residues. CDR1 is LGHNT, CDR2 FRNRAP, per germline. After removal of 5 bases from V and 0 bases from J, the junction contained 6 bases not matched to a gene. This CDR3 is CASGPDRVLNTEAFF. CDR3 in DNA: TGTGCTAGTGGTCCCGACAGGGTACTGAACACTGAAGCTTTCTTT.

This sequence joins TRBV21-1 and TRBJ2-7; TRBD2, the D gene given by the table, was not confirmed from the DNA. TRBV21-1 is tagged as a pseudogene. The CDR3 has 17 amino acids. CDR3 nucleotide sequence: TGTGCCAGCAGCAGACTAGCGGGAGCCCTCCACCTCTACGAGCAGTACTTC. This sequence encodes CASSRLAGALHLYEQYF.

The V call is TRBV27, the J call TRBJ2-7; tentatively, D is TRBD2 (6 bases). This CDR3 region has 14 residues. CDR1 MNHEY and CDR2 SMNVEV come from the germline V gene (reference sequence). Trimming shortened V by 5 bases and J by 7 bases, and 18 bases separated the two germline ends. The CDR3 bases are TGTGCCAGCAGTCAACTCGGGACTTTGGGGGAGCAGTACTTC. This translates into CASSQLGTLGEQYF.

The CDR3 loop is CASSFGNRGGNQPQHF. Here the CDR3 DNA reads TGTGCCAGCAGTTTCGGAAACAGGGGTGGCAATCAGCCCCAGCATTTT. The rearrangement uses TRBV28 and TRBJ1-5; TRBD1 agrees at 7 bases. Germline values: CDR1 MDHEN, CDR2 SYDVKM. Trimming took 3 bases from V and 2 from J; bases not matched to a gene: 7. There are 16 residues in the CDR3.

This clone was found once. This chain links TRBV19 with TRBJ1-4, with 10 bases aligning to TRBD1. Germline loops: CDR1 LNHDA, CDR2 SQIVND (reference sequence). Trimming at V came to 8 bases and at J to 4 bases, leaving 13 bases not matched to a gene. This CDR3 has 17 amino acids. The CDR3 reads CASRPGTGVGGNEKLFF. As DNA, the CDR3 is TGTGCCAGTCGACCCGGGACAGGGGTAGGAGGTAATGAAAAACTGTTTTTT.

J is TRBJ2-1 and V is TRBV4-2; TRBD1 is a possible D gene (5 bases). The CDR3 sequence is 15 residues long. V lost 0 bases, J lost 6 bases, and 12 bases lay in between. CDR1 and CDR2 from the germline V gene are LGHNA and YNFKEQ. CDR3 nucleotide sequence: TGTGCCAGCAGCCAAGATATGGGGCAGCCCAATGAGCAGTTCTTC. It specifies CASSQDMGQPNEQFF.

This clone came up a few times. This chain uses TRBV28 with TRBJ1-2; D is unresolved. The V end lost 3 bases, the J end lost 4 bases, and 9 bases lay between the germline ends. The V gene's germline CDR1 is MDHEN and CDR2 SYDVKM. CDR3 length: 13 amino acids. CDR3 loop: CASSLGRFYGYTF. The CDR3 nucleotides read TGTGCCAGCAGTTTGGGCAGGTTCTATGGCTACACCTTC.

This clone is a singleton in its sample. V usage is TRBV29-1 and J usage is TRBJ2-1; D is ambiguous. This CDR3 spans 13 amino acids. The germline V gene encodes CDR1 SQVTM and CDR2 ANQGSEA. Trimming removed 4 bases at V and 4 bases at J, with 11 bases between. The CDR3 DNA follows: TGCAGCGTTGTTTTTTCGGTTTACAATGAGCAGTTCTTC. This gives the protein CSVVFSVYNEQFF.